This note documents a single T cell receptor (beta chain) sequence. Its antigen remains unknown. This sample was taken from a study of blood T cells in healthy people across ages. Overall study context: There was about one barcoded beta molecule captured by template switching per two T cells.

CDR1 and CDR2 (germline): SGHVS, FNYEAQ. CDR3 length: 15 amino acids. Trimming removed 2 bases from V and 1 base from J, with 12 bases in between. Primers used in a second PCR of roughly 6 to 12 cycles were a sample-barcoded 5' primer and a J-beta primer mix. TCRdb called the 5' RACE reads again in MiXCR, with one record for every CDR3 protein. The table includes hundreds of thousands of distinct CDR3 sequences, roughly 60% detected once. The study, taken as a whole, reports: Naive T cell percentage by flow cytometry tracked strongly with beta diversity. Older age went with lower TCR beta diversity per million T cells, in a roughly linear way. Estimates drawn from one million T cells were deemed to understate diversity.

The source is a young man in good health. Specimen: blood. J is TRBJ2-7 and V is TRBV7-6; D gene uncertain. The CDR3 region has the DNA TGTGCCAGCAGCTTATCTCAGGTTCGGTCCTACGAGCAGTACTTC. Translating gives CASSLSQVRSYEQYF.